These 28 T cell receptor beta chains originate from one sample sequenced in a study of cytomegalovirus exposure and HLA in healthy donors. The PCR was carried out with 60 Vbeta primers and 13 Jbeta primers. Assay: immunoSEQ multiplex PCR; the TCRdb copy retains only in-frame clones and omits some. The sample lists about 92,000 clones; over 75% were seen once. Sequenced material: PBMCs. All receptors derive from a girl aged 2 to 9 in good health and CMV-seropositive.

The chain has TRBV5-4 and TRBJ2-3, with D possibly being TRBD2 (6 bases). CDR1 SGHNT and CDR2 YYREEE come from the germline V gene (reference sequence). V was trimmed by 4 bases and J by 6 bases, leaving 12 bases between them. The CDR3 totals 13 residues. CDR3 coding DNA: TGTGCCAGCAGCCCCGGGGGTTCGGATACGCAGTATTTT. Its translation: CASSPGGSDTQYF. Looking up the rest from reference TRBV5-4 and TRBJ2-3 gives the full variable domain: ETGVTQSPTHLIKTRGQQVTLRCSSQSGHNTVSWYQQALGQGPQFIFQYYREEENGRGNFPPRFSGLQFPNYSSELNVNALELDDSALYLCASSPGGSDTQYFGPGTRLTVL.

The chain joins TRBV30 to TRBJ1-2; D remains unclear. In germline, CDR1 is GTSNPN, CDR2 SVGIG (reference sequence). The V gene lost 0 bases and the J gene lost 10 bases, with 15 bases spanning the gap. The CDR3 has 13 residues. CDR3 DNA: TGTGCCTGGAGTGTACAAGTTCTTGGCTTCTACACCTTC. Translation gives CAWSVQVLGFYTF.

V usage is TRBV27 and J usage is TRBJ1-1; no clear D gene. The CDR3 is 15 residues long. Trimming stripped 0 bases from V and 0 bases from J, with 8 bases between. The V gene's germline CDR1 is MNHEY and CDR2 SMNVEV (reference sequence). The CDR3 DNA sequence: TGTGCCAGCAGTTTATCCGGGGTTTTGAACACTGAAGCTTTCTTT. This translates into CASSLSGVLNTEAFF.

This sequence joins TRBV18 and TRBJ1-1; D possibly corresponds to TRBD1 (6 bases). The CDR3 runs to 14 residues. Trimming cost V 3 bases and J 8 bases, with 16 bases left between them. Germline V gene data show CDR1 as KGHSH and CDR2 as LQKENI. CDR3 bases: TGTGCCAGCTCACCTAACCGGGACACGGCGGAAGCTTTCTTT. Protein sequence: CASSPNRDTAEAFF.

The chain employs TRBV25-1 and TRBJ1-2; the match to TRBD1 covers 8 bases. V lost 2 bases to trimming and J lost 3 bases; unmatched junction nucleotides: 5. This CDR3 region has 15 residues. Germline-derived CDR1 and CDR2 are MGHDK and SYGVNS. Written as DNA, the CDR3 is TGTGCCAGCAGTGAAACGGACAGGGCCTACTATGGCTACACCTTC. Encoded protein: CASSETDRAYYGYTF.

V usage is TRBV29-1 and J usage is TRBJ2-1; D might be TRBD2 (6 bases). The CDR3 contains 14 residues. Between the trimmed V and J ends, which lost 6 bases and 5 bases, there was a span of 17 bases. Germline V gives CDR1 SQVTM, CDR2 ANQGSEA. Written as DNA, the CDR3 is TGCAGCGTCGTTTTTACGGGAGTAAACAATGAGCAGTTCTTC. It codes for CSVVFTGVNNEQFF.

A word on this clone: One end of the junction fails to match germline, which may point to a read error. The chain is built from TRBV28 and TRBJ1-1, with 7 bases matching TRBD1. Germline lookup yields CDR1 MDHEN and CDR2 SYDVKM. CDR3 size: 15 residues. This chain's CDR3 is CAGRPGQAMNTEAFF. The CDR3 DNA is TGTGCCGGCAGACCTGGACAGGCCATGAACACTGAAGCTTTCTTT. Full variable domain (missing parts from reference TRBV28 and TRBJ1-1): DVKVTQSSRYLVKRTGEKVFLECVQDMDHENMFWYRQDPGLGLRLIYFSYDVKMKEKGDIPEGYSVSREKKERFSLILESASTNQTSMYLCAGRPGQAMNTEAFFGQGTRLTVV.

The chain links TRBV28 to TRBJ2-7; D gene unclear. Germline V lookup: CDR1 MDHEN, CDR2 SYDVKM. The CDR3 spans 16 residues. Deletions cut 2 bases from V and 3 bases from J, with 17 bases between. CDR3 region: CASSLGRHLENYEQYF. As DNA, the CDR3 is TGTGCCAGCAGTTTAGGTCGACACTTGGAAAACTACGAGCAGTACTTC.

The chain recombines TRBV30 with TRBJ1-5; D call uncertain. This CDR3 has 14 residues. In germline, CDR1 is GTSNPN, CDR2 SVGIG (reference sequence). Between the trimmed V and J ends, which lost 0 bases and 0 bases, there was a span of 6 bases. The CDR3 protein is CAWSVPSSNQPQHF. Here the CDR3 DNA reads TGTGCCTGGAGTGTCCCGTCTAGCAATCAGCCCCAGCATTTT.

The chain uses TRBV6-5 and TRBJ2-7, with D perhaps matching TRBD1 (6 bases). The germline V gene has CDR1 MNHEY and CDR2 SVGAGI. The CDR3 runs to 15 residues. The V and J ends lost 2 bases and 0 bases respectively, with 11 bases between them. The CDR3: CASSYRDTSSYEQYF. CDR3 nucleotide sequence: TGTGCCAGCAGTTACCGGGACACCTCCTCCTACGAGCAGTACTTC.

This clone appeared a few times. The V call is TRBV6-5, the J call TRBJ2-1; 8 nucleotides line up with TRBD1. This CDR3 is 16 amino acids long. The J segment lost 9 bases and the V segment lost 0 bases, leaving 10 bases of the junction unmatched. CDR1 is MNHEY, CDR2 SVGAGI, per germline. Here the CDR3 DNA reads TGTGCCAGCAGTTACTCCGGCGAGACAGGGGCGAGTGAGCAGTTCTTC. Its protein is CASSYSGETGASEQFF.

The J gene is TRBJ2-1, the V gene TRBV30; 8 nucleotides match TRBD2. The CDR3 is made up of 17 amino acids. Germline V gene lookup returns CDR1 GTSNPN and CDR2 SVGIG (reference sequence). With V trimmed by 3 bases and J by 5 bases, 15 bases remained unmatched. The CDR3 sequence: CAWSPSPTSVSDNEQFF. The CDR3 DNA reads as TGTGCCTGGAGCCCATCGCCGACTAGCGTTTCAGACAATGAGCAGTTCTTC.

The chain is built from TRBV27 and TRBJ2-1; the D gene is possibly TRBD2 (5 bases). Germline V gene sequence: CDR1 MNHEY, CDR2 SMNVEV (reference sequence). The V gene lost 6 bases and the J gene lost 6 bases, with 12 bases spanning the gap. The CDR3 loop spans 13 amino acids. The DNA for the CDR3 is TGTGCCAGCAGGCTAGCTGGCATCAATGAGCAGTTCTTC. It translates to CASRLAGINEQFF.

The chain has TRBV10-3 and TRBJ2-7; 10 nucleotides line up with TRBD2. The CDR3 is 15 amino acids. CDR1 is ENHRY and CDR2 is SYGVKD in the germline V gene. The trim removed 2 bases at V and 2 bases at J, leaving 3 bases unmatched. The DNA of the CDR3 is TGTGCCATCAGTGAGGGACTAGCGGAAACCTACGAGCAGTACTTC. Translating gives CAISEGLAETYEQYF.

J is TRBJ2-4 and V is TRBV30; tentatively, D is TRBD1 (6 bases). Trimming took 5 bases from V and 6 from J, leaving 17 bases between them. CDR3 size: 14 residues. CDR1 and CDR2 (germline): GTSNPN, SVGIG (reference sequence). CDR3 sequence: CAWGQVTDRNIQYF. In DNA form, the CDR3 reads TGTGCCTGGGGTCAAGTGACGGACAGAAACATTCAGTACTTC. Based on the CDR3 plus reference TRBV30 and TRBJ2-4, the full variable domain is SQTIHQWPATLVQPVGSPLSLECTVEGTSNPNLYWYRQAAGRGLQLLFYSVGIGQISSEVPQNLSASRPQDRQFILSSKKLLLSDSGFYLCAWGQVTDRNIQYFGAGTRLSVL.

This clone was seen only a few times. The CDR3 DNA follows: TGTGCCTGGAGTGCCCAAGGACTCTACGAGCAGTACTTC. Translated, it gives CAWSAQGLYEQYF. This rearrangement joins TRBV30 to TRBJ2-7; D may be TRBD2 (5 bases). There are 13 residues in the CDR3. Trimming shortened V by 1 base and J by 3 bases, and 10 bases separated the two germline ends. The V gene's germline CDR1 is GTSNPN and CDR2 SVGIG (reference sequence).

The chain is built from TRBV5-1 and TRBJ1-3; D remains ambiguous. The germline V gene encodes CDR1 SGHRS and CDR2 YFSETQ. The CDR3 is 13 residues long. The V end lost 0 bases, the J end lost 4 bases, and 5 bases lay between the germline ends. In nucleotides, the CDR3 is TGCGCCAGCAGCTTGGGCGCGGGAAACACCATATATTTT. Amino acid sequence: CASSLGAGNTIYF.

The rearrangement uses TRBV21-1 and TRBJ1-2; TRBD1 was called by the table and not checked on the DNA. TRBV21-1 is an annotated pseudogene. The CDR3 has 18 residues. The CDR3 sequence: CASSRKSVKDTTNYGYTF. CDR3 coding DNA: TGTGCCAGCAGCCGCAAATCAGTTAAGGACACCACTAACTATGGCTACACCTTC.

This rearrangement joins TRBV28 to TRBJ1-3; the D gene is possibly TRBD1 (5 bases). V gave up 5 bases and J gave up 2 bases, with 13 bases separating them. This CDR3 comprises 15 residues. Per germline, CDR1 MDHEN and CDR2 SYDVKM. The CDR3 sequence is CASSPLGGTGNTIYF. For the CDR3, the DNA is TGTGCCAGCAGTCCTCTCGGGGGAACTGGAAACACCATATATTTT.

The V gene is TRBV7-9, the J gene TRBJ2-1; 7 nucleotides align to TRBD1. Trimming took 4 bases from V and 7 from J; bases not matched to a gene: 7. The CDR3 extends over 14 amino acids. From germline, CDR1 is SEHNR and CDR2 FQNEAQ (reference sequence). This CDR3 is CASSWRQGENEQFF. The CDR3 DNA follows: TGTGCCAGCAGCTGGAGACAGGGTGAGAATGAGCAGTTCTTC.

V is TRBV5-1 and J is TRBJ1-1; D unclear. Germline V CDR1 and CDR2: SGHRS, YFSETQ. V was clipped by 2 bases and J by 1 base, with 6 bases between them. This CDR3 contains 13 residues. The CDR3 here is CASSFVANTEAFF. CDR3 nucleotides: TGCGCCAGCAGCTTTGTAGCGAACACTGAAGCTTTCTTT.

The chain has TRBV19 and TRBJ1-2; TRBD1 matches at 9 bases. V shed 7 bases and J 3 bases; nucleotides not matched to a gene: 9. Germline assignment: CDR1 LNHDA and CDR2 SQIVND (reference sequence). The CDR3 extends over 15 amino acids. The CDR3 DNA reads TGTGCCAGTAACCCAGGACAGGGGAGCGACTATGGCTACACCTTC. Its translation is CASNPGQGSDYGYTF.

The chain recombines TRBV30 with TRBJ2-1, with 7 bases lining up with TRBD1. Germline CDR1 is GTSNPN and CDR2 is SVGIG (reference sequence). Trimming cost V 2 bases and J 5 bases; bases outside gene matches: 12. The CDR3 has 16 amino acids. The CDR3 loop is CAWSPMTGLVHNEQFF. In nucleotides, the CDR3 is TGTGCCTGGAGTCCAATGACAGGGCTTGTTCACAATGAGCAGTTCTTC. The variable domain in full, with the rest retrieved from reference TRBV30 and TRBJ2-1, is SQTIHQWPATLVQPVGSPLSLECTVEGTSNPNLYWYRQAAGRGLQLLFYSVGIGQISSEVPQNLSASRPQDRQFILSSKKLLLSDSGFYLCAWSPMTGLVHNEQFFGPGTRLTVL.

As DNA, the CDR3 is TGTGCCAGCAGGGGACAGGGGAGGAGCCCCCATGGCTACACCTTC. Amino acid sequence: CASRGQGRSPHGYTF. The chain recombines TRBV6-1 with TRBJ1-2; 10 nucleotides agree with TRBD1. This CDR3 has 15 residues. The V and J ends lost 6 bases and 6 bases, in that order; junction bases with no gene match: 10. In germline, CDR1 is MNHNS, CDR2 SASEGT.

This clone was counted only a few times. J is TRBJ1-4 and V is TRBV5-1, with 7 nucleotides matching TRBD1. Germline CDR1 SGHRS, CDR2 YFSETQ. This CDR3 is 16 amino acids long. Trimming removed 0 bases from V and 13 bases from J; junction bases left unmatched: 15. The CDR3 region has the DNA TGCGCCAGCAGCTTGGGGGGACAGACCACCTCCAGGAGACTGTTTTTT. Encoded protein: CASSLGGQTTSRRLFF.

The chain has TRBV5-1 and TRBJ2-5; TRBD1 is a possible D gene (5 bases). Looked up from germline, CDR1 is SGHRS and CDR2 is YFSETQ. CDR3 size: 15 residues. Trimming cost V 2 bases and J 2 bases, with 13 bases left between them. The CDR3 is CASSFDGADQETQYF. DNA of the CDR3: TGCGCCAGCAGCTTCGATGGGGCGGATCAAGAGACCCAGTACTTC.

The V and J genes are TRBV7-9 and TRBJ2-1, with TRBD2 matching 7 bases. V dropped 5 bases and J dropped 7; count of bases not matched to a gene: 11. This CDR3 has 15 residues. Germline assignment: CDR1 SEHNR and CDR2 FQNEAQ (reference sequence). The CDR3 loop is CASSTEPPSGNEQFF. CDR3 DNA: TGTGCCAGCAGCACGGAGCCGCCTAGCGGAAATGAGCAGTTCTTC.

This chain connects TRBV7-9 to TRBJ1-2, with 8 bases that match TRBD1. Trimming took 5 bases from V and 4 from J; bases not matched to a gene: 6. Germline V gives CDR1 SEHNR, CDR2 FQNEAQ (reference sequence). The CDR3 runs to 14 residues. The CDR3 DNA follows: TGTGCCAGCAGCGCCAGGGGGCCCCTCTATGGCTACACCTTC. Its translation: CASSARGPLYGYTF.